A single sample gave rise to the 3 T cell receptor beta chains below, sequenced in a study of cytomegalovirus exposure and HLA in healthy donors. The PCR had 60 Vbeta and 13 Jbeta primers. TCRdb's table, derived via immunoSEQ multiplex PCR, lists solely in-frame clones and lacks some. The repertoire includes 100,000 to 150,000 clones, 81% of them detected once, and about 3.9% sits in the top ten. The sequenced sample consisted of PBMCs. The receptors stem from a man aged 18 to 29 in good health and CMV-seropositive.

The chain is built from TRBV4-1 and TRBJ1-5, with a tentative D call TRBD1 (5 bases). This CDR3 is built from 15 residues. V was shortened by 2 bases and J by 3 bases, with 11 bases between the two germline ends. Per germline, CDR1 MGHRA and CDR2 YSYEKL. CDR3 sequence (DNA): TGCGCCAGCAGCCAACAGACAGAGAACAATCAGCCCCAGCATTTT. This encodes CASSQQTENNQPQHF.

This chain connects TRBV18 to TRBJ2-2; D not resolved. V was shortened by 3 bases and J by 6 bases, with 11 bases between the two germline ends. Germline CDR1 reads KGHSH; CDR2 reads LQKENI. CDR3 length equals 14 residues. The CDR3 nucleotides are TGTGCCAGCTCACCGTCGGGTGTGGCCGGGGAGCTGTTTTTT. This translates into CASSPSGVAGELFF. The full variable domain, its missing parts supplied by reference TRBV18 and TRBJ2-2, is NAGVMQNPRHLVRRRGQEARLRCSPMKGHSHVYWYRQLPEEGLKFMVYLQKENIIDESGMPKERFSAEFPKEGPSILRIQQVVRGDSAAYFCASSPSGVAGELFFGEGSRLTVL.

The sample holds one count of this clone. The V and J genes are TRBV9 and TRBJ1-5; 9 positions match TRBD1. The CDR3 contains 15 residues. J was trimmed by 5 bases and V by 4 bases; bases with no gene match: 7. Germline V lookup: CDR1 SGDLS, CDR2 YYNGEE. In nucleotides, the CDR3 is TGTGCCAGCAGCCCCTCGGGACAGGGCCATCAGCCCCAGCATTTT. Amino acids: CASSPSGQGHQPQHF.